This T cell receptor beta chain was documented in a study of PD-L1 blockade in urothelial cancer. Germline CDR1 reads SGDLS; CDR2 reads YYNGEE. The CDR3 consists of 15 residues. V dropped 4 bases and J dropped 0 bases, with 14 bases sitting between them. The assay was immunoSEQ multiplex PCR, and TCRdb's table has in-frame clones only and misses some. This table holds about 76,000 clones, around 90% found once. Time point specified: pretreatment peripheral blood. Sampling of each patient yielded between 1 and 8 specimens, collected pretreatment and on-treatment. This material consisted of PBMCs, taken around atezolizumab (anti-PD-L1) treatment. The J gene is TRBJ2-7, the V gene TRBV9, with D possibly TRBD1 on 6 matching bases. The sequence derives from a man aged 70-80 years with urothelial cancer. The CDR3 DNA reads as TGTGCCAGCAGCCCGACAGGTGGAATCTCCTACGAGCAGTACTTC. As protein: CASSPTGGISYEQYF.